Listed below are T cell receptor beta chains from one sample, sequenced in a study of T cell repertoires in cytomegalovirus infection. TCRdb recomputed calls from the reads with MiXCR, one row per CDR3 protein. In the table there are approximately 990,000 distinct CDR3 sequences, roughly 30% of which are singletons. No antigens are known for them. The input for sequencing was cultured CD8+ T cells from PBMCs, taken from culture after CMV antigen stimulation. Source of these receptors: a human donor in good health (CMV status not recorded). Some clones in this sample may be carry-over from other donors' samples. Each CDR3 is given with its conserved first and last residue. Fields, in order: CDR3 DNA, CDR3 protein, D gene, J gene, V gene, clone size. D genes are given only for firm matches. The size of a clone is reported for some rows only, either as once, few or many, or as a class for expanded clones.

CDR3nt: TGTGCCAGCAGCTTAGAAGCGGGCAACAATGAGCAGTTCTTC
CDR3aa: CASSLEAGNNEQFF
d_gene: .
j_gene: TRBJ2-1
v_gene: TRBV7-9
abundance: few

CDR3nt: TGTGCCAGCAGCGAGGACAGGGGGCTCTGGTACAATGAGCAGTTCTTC
CDR3aa: CASSEDRGLWYNEQFF
d_gene: TRBD1
j_gene: TRBJ2-1
v_gene: TRBV5-6
abundance: .

CDR3nt: TGTGCCACCAGCAAGCAGGCAGGGGGAGGTGAGACCCAGTACTTC
CDR3aa: CATSKQAGGGETQYF
d_gene: .
j_gene: TRBJ2-5
v_gene: TRBV15
abundance: .

CDR3nt: TGTGCCAGTAGTATGTCAGAGACCCAGTACTTC
CDR3aa: CASSMSETQYF
d_gene: .
j_gene: TRBJ2-5
v_gene: TRBV19
abundance: .

CDR3nt: TGCGCCAGCAGCGCCCGCCCCACTAGCGGGGGGGATATGGGTACGCAGTATTTT
CDR3aa: CASSARPTSGGDMGTQYF
d_gene: TRBD2
j_gene: TRBJ2-3
v_gene: TRBV4-1
abundance: .

CDR3nt: TGTGCCAGCAGTTTCCGTTTTCCCTCTGGGGCCAACGTCCTGACTTTC
CDR3aa: CASSFRFPSGANVLTF
d_gene: .
j_gene: TRBJ2-6
v_gene: TRBV27
abundance: .

CDR3nt: TGTGCCAGCAAACGCGGGGGCTCCTACAATGAGCAGTTCTTC
CDR3aa: CASKRGGSYNEQFF
d_gene: TRBD2
j_gene: TRBJ2-1
v_gene: TRBV7-9
abundance: .

CDR3nt: TGTGCCACCAGTGATCTCGAAGGGACGGGAGAGACCCAGTACTTC
CDR3aa: CATSDLEGTGETQYF
d_gene: .
j_gene: TRBJ2-5
v_gene: TRBV24-1
abundance: .

CDR3nt: TGTGCCAGCAGCTTAGCTGCCAAGGGAGCTTTCTTT
CDR3aa: CASSLAAKGAFF
d_gene: .
j_gene: TRBJ1-1
v_gene: TRBV7-9
abundance: .

CDR3nt: TGCGCCAGCAGCCGAGGAATCCCCGGGGAGCTGTTTTTT
CDR3aa: CASSRGIPGELFF
d_gene: .
j_gene: TRBJ2-2
v_gene: TRBV4-1
abundance: .

CDR3nt: TGCGCCAGCAGCCAAGGACTAGCTCCAGATACGCAGTATTTT
CDR3aa: CASSQGLAPDTQYF
d_gene: TRBD2
j_gene: TRBJ2-3
v_gene: TRBV4-1
abundance: .

CDR3nt: TGTGCCAGCAGAGACAGCTATCAGCCCCAGCATTTT
CDR3aa: CASRDSYQPQHF
d_gene: .
j_gene: TRBJ1-5
v_gene: TRBV12-3/TRBV12-4
abundance: few

CDR3nt: TGTGCCAGCAGCTTCCGGGACAGTAGGTATGGCACAGATACGCAGTATTTT
CDR3aa: CASSFRDSRYGTDTQYF
d_gene: TRBD1
j_gene: TRBJ2-3
v_gene: TRBV7-6
abundance: many

CDR3nt: TGTGCCAGTAGTATTGGGACAGGGGGCGCGCGGCAGCCCCAGCATTTT
CDR3aa: CASSIGTGGARQPQHF
d_gene: TRBD1
j_gene: TRBJ1-5
v_gene: TRBV19
abundance: .

CDR3nt: TGTGCCAGCAGTTTAGGTGGGGCGTATGGAAACACCATATATTTT
CDR3aa: CASSLGGAYGNTIYF
d_gene: .
j_gene: TRBJ1-3
v_gene: TRBV27
abundance: few

CDR3nt: TGTGCCAGCAGCCCCCCCAGGACCCCAGATACGCAGTATTTT
CDR3aa: CASSPPRTPDTQYF
d_gene: .
j_gene: TRBJ2-3
v_gene: TRBV9
abundance: few

CDR3nt: TGTGCCAGCAGGCCGTTGGGGCTTCATGGCTACACCTTC
CDR3aa: CASRPLGLHGYTF
d_gene: .
j_gene: TRBJ1-2
v_gene: TRBV27
abundance: .

CDR3nt: TGTGCCAGCAATACAGGGGGCGGCAATCAGCCCCAGCATTTT
CDR3aa: CASNTGGGNQPQHF
d_gene: TRBD1
j_gene: TRBJ1-5
v_gene: TRBV12-3/TRBV12-4
abundance: .

CDR3nt: TGCAGCGTTATCGACAGGATCACAGATACGCAGTATTTT
CDR3aa: CSVIDRITDTQYF
d_gene: .
j_gene: TRBJ2-3
v_gene: TRBV29-1
abundance: few

CDR3nt: TGTGCCAGCAATCCAGGGGGTATCAAGTGGTCGCAGTATTTT
CDR3aa: CASNPGGIKWSQYF
d_gene: TRBD1
j_gene: TRBJ2-3
v_gene: TRBV27
abundance: .

CDR3nt: TGCGCCAGCAGCCAAACGCCCGGACGGCCCCAGCATTTT
CDR3aa: CASSQTPGRPQHF
d_gene: .
j_gene: TRBJ1-5
v_gene: TRBV4-3
abundance: .

CDR3nt: TGTGCCAGCAGCCCTGGGGGTGGGGGGCAGCCCCAGCATTTT
CDR3aa: CASSPGGGGQPQHF
d_gene: .
j_gene: TRBJ1-5
v_gene: TRBV5-6
abundance: many

CDR3nt: TGTGCTAGTGTAGACAGGGCAACTGAAGCTTTCTTT
CDR3aa: CASVDRATEAFF
d_gene: TRBD1
j_gene: TRBJ1-1
v_gene: TRBV12-5
abundance: .

CDR3nt: TGCGCCAGCAGCCAAGGACCCGCGGGGAAGGGACCACTAGATACGCAGTATTTT
CDR3aa: CASSQGPAGKGPLDTQYF
d_gene: .
j_gene: TRBJ2-3
v_gene: TRBV4-3
abundance: .

CDR3nt: TGTGCTAGTGGTTTGGACAGGCGGGCTGGCTACACCTTC
CDR3aa: CASGLDRRAGYTF
d_gene: .
j_gene: TRBJ1-2
v_gene: TRBV12-5
abundance: .

CDR3nt: TGTGCCAGCAGCCCGTGGACGGCGGCAACTAATGAAAAACTGTTTTTT
CDR3aa: CASSPWTAATNEKLFF
d_gene: .
j_gene: TRBJ1-4
v_gene: TRBV7-2
abundance: many

CDR3nt: TGTGCCAGCAGCCAAAGTCTCAGCGGACCTTCACCCCTCCACTTT
CDR3aa: CASSQSLSGPSPLHF
d_gene: .
j_gene: TRBJ1-6
v_gene: TRBV4-1
abundance: .

CDR3nt: TGTGCCAGTAGGGGAGGGAGAGAAGCTTTCTTT
CDR3aa: CASRGGREAFF
d_gene: .
j_gene: TRBJ1-1
v_gene: TRBV7-2
abundance: few

CDR3nt: TGTGCCAGCACCGTTACCCAATGGGGGGGGAACACTGAAGCTTTCTTT
CDR3aa: CASTVTQWGGNTEAFF
d_gene: .
j_gene: TRBJ1-1
v_gene: TRBV6-6
abundance: .